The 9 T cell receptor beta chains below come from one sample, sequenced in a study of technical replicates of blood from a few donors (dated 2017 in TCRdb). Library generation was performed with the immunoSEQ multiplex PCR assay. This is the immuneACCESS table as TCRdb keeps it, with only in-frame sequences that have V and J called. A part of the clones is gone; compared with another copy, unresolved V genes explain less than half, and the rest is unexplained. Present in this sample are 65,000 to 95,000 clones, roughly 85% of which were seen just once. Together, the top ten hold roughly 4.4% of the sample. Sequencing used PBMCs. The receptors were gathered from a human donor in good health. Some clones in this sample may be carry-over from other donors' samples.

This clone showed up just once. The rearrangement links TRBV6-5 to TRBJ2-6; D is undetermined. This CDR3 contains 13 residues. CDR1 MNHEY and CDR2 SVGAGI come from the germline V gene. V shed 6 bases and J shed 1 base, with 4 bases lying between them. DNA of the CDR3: TGTGCCAGCAGGGAGTCTGGGGCCAACGTCCTGACTTTC. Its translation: CASRESGANVLTF.

CDR3 loop: CASRGATGNYDEQYF. CDR3 in DNA: TGTGCCAGCAGGGGGGCGACAGGGAATTACGACGAGCAGTACTTC. This chain uses TRBV6-5 with TRBJ2-7; 7 bases are a match to TRBD1. CDR1 and CDR2 (germline): MNHEY, SVGAGI. The CDR3 spans 15 residues. With 6 bases clipped from V and 5 bases from J, the junction kept 13 bases outside the gene matches.

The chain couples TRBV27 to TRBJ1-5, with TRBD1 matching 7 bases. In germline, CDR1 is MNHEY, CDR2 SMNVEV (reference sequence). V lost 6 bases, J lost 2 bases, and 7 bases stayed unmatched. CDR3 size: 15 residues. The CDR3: CASSLGGAGNQPQHF. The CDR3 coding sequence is TGTGCCAGCAGCCTAGGGGGCGCCGGCAATCAGCCCCAGCATTTT.

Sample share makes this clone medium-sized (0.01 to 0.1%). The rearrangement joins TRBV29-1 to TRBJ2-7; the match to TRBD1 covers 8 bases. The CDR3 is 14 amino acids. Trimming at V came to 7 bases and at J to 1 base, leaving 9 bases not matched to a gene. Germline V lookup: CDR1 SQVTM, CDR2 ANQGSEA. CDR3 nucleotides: TGCAGCGCCATGCCAGGGGGCTCTTCCTACGAGCAGTACTTC. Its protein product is CSAMPGGSSYEQYF.

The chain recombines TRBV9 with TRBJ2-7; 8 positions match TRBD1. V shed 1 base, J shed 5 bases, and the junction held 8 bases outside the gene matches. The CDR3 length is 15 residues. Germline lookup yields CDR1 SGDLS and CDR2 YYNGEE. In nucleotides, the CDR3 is TGTGCCAGCAGCGTACAGCCGGACAGGGTAAACGAGCAGTACTTC. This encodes CASSVQPDRVNEQYF. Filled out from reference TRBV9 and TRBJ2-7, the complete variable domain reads DSGVTQTPKHLITATGQRVTLRCSPRSGDLSVYWYQQSLDQGLQFLIQYYNGEERAKGNILERFSAQQFPDLHSELNLSSLELGDSALYFCASSVQPDRVNEQYFGPGTRLTVT.

CDR3 nucleotides: TGCAGCGCCGGGACAGGGACAGATACGCAGTATTTT. This codes for CSAGTGTDTQYF. This chain uses TRBV29-1 with TRBJ2-3, with 9 bases identical to TRBD1. The length of the CDR3 is 12 residues. Germline CDR1 and CDR2: SQVTM and ANQGSEA. The J segment lost 3 bases and the V segment lost 7 bases, leaving 2 bases of the junction unmatched.

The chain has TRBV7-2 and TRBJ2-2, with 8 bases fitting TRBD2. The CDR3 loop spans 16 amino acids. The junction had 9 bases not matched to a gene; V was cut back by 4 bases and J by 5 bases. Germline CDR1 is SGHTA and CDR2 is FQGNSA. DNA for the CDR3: TGTGCCAGCAGCTCGCTCGGGGGGGCTAGGACCGGGGAGCTGTTTTTT. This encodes CASSSLGGARTGELFF.

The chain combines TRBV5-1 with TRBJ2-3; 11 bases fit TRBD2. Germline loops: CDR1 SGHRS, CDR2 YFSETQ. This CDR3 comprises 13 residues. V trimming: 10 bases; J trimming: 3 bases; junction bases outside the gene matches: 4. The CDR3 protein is CASRTSGTDTQYF. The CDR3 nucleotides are TGCGCCTCGAGGACTAGCGGGACAGATACGCAGTATTTT. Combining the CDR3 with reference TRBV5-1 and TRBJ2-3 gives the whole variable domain KAGVTQTPRYLIKTRGQQVTLSCSPISGHRSVSWYQQTPGQGLQFLFEYFSETQRNKGNFPGRFSGRQFSNSRSEMNVSTLELGDSALYLCASRTSGTDTQYFGPGTRLTVL.

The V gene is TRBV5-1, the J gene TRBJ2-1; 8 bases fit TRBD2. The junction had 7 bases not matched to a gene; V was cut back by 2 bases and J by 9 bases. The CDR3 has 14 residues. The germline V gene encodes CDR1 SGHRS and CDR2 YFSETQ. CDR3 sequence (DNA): TGCGCCAGCAGCTTCGGACTAGCTGGGGGTGAGCAGTTCTTC. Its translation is CASSFGLAGGEQFF.